This T cell receptor (beta chain) was retrieved from a study of regulatory T cells in long-lasting Graves disease listed by TCRdb under 2021. At the level of the whole study: In the newly diagnosed Graves' disease group, patients had been taking antithyroid drugs for less than 3 months. A total of 33 samples underwent TCR sequencing: approximately 13 from persistent and roughly 20 from newly diagnosed Graves' disease patients. The study was conducted in China and was registered as a clinical trial. Persistent Graves' disease patients were compared with newly diagnosed Graves' disease patients by peripheral blood TCR sequencing and RNA sequencing. General study outcomes and caveats: The study examined only peripheral blood because the primary lesion, thyroid tissue, could not be accessed. Sequencing and analysis were restricted to the TCR beta chain. Compared with newly diagnosed patients, persistent Graves' disease patients had lower TCR Shannon entropy and fewer highly expanded clones, which suggests clonal expansion. As a limitation, the authors acknowledged that the small sample size may reduce accuracy. Persistent patients shared more public clonotypes among themselves (around 2,500) than newly diagnosed patients did (over 950). TRBV28, TRBJ1-2 and TRBJ2-5 were preferentially used in persistent disease, while TRBV20-1 and TRBJ2-1 were favored in newly diagnosed disease.

The sample's time point label is to be understood as: newly diagnosed GD, antithyroid drugs for less than 3 months. For both TCR sequencing and RNA sequencing, RNA was extracted from PBMCs using TRIzol. The diagnosis of Graves' disease was made according to American Thyroid Association guidelines. Patients for the study were recruited at an endocrinology department in Xi'an, China. Each patient gave 8.5 to 9.5 milliliters of peripheral blood, collected in an EDTA anticoagulant tube. Ficoll Paque Plus density gradient separation was used to isolate PBMCs, and no further T cell sorting was done. An Agilent 2100 Bioanalyzer and agarose gel were used to check RNA quality, while a NanoDrop 2000 measured RNA concentration. Looking up the germline V gene yields CDR1 MGHRA and CDR2 YSYEKL. The CDR3 runs 16 amino acids, cysteine and phenylalanine included. Left in the record is the CDR3 DNA by itself, 48 bases read in frame from the first base. Unmatched junction bases come to 8, with V trimmed by 3 bases and J by 5 bases.

This clonotype was recorded many times. There is no known antigen for this receptor. One base away there is no much larger clone; base qualities are not given. Library generation was performed with multiplex PCR. Sequenced on an Illumina HiSeq 4000. iRepertoire HTBI primers and Arm-PCR amplification of CDR3 regions were used to construct TCR beta libraries. Before sequencing, the PCR products went through gel purification. Under the source paper's analysis protocol: A total of 62 TRBV and approximately 15 TRBJ segments were identified across samples and were used for gene usage analysis of CDR3 amino acid clonotypes. COPE and FqMerger were used to merge filtered high-quality paired reads into contigs. Contigs were aligned with BLAST to IMGT TRBV, TRBD and TRBJ reference genes, and CDR3 was defined per IMGT. Clonotypes above 0.1% frequency were classified as highly expanded clones. Shannon entropy was used to measure repertoire diversity, and the Gini coefficient was used to measure V-J evenness. Clonotypes shared by more than one individual were considered public. The public reads were quality trimmed at Q25 with fastp and then assembled into clones with MiXCR by TCRdb, keeping productive beta chains. Entries that share a CDR3 protein sequence are merged under the most common genes and DNA. None of the V and J calls come from the authors' own analysis; TCRdb made them. The sample table records roughly 500,000 distinct CDR3 sequences; approximately 12% of these occur just once. The top ten clones comprise over 7.5% of the sample.

These same records also appear under a second study, on T cells in Graves' hyperthyroidism and ophthalmopathy. As the second publication notes: Graves' hyperthyroidism was defined as stable when no progression to ophthalmopathy occurred over 18 months of follow-up. Hyperthyroidism patients were aged 18 to 65 years and newly diagnosed, with disease duration of less than 2 months. Exclusion was applied to patients with uncontrolled infections, other autoimmune diseases, pregnancy or lactation. Diagnoses were established on the basis of clinical symptoms, serum thyroxine and TRAb, thyroid ultrasound, and orbital computed tomography. The TCR CDR3 was subjected to a first round of RT-PCR using the HTBI primer set and the Qiagen OneStep RT-PCR kit. Blood samples also contained most of the expanded thyroid clonotypes (frequency above 0.001), which suggests that blood repertoires may reflect thyroid immune responses. A 13 V-J signature model separated ophthalmopathy from stable hyperthyroidism, with over 85% sensitivity and roughly 84% specificity in cross-validation and 80%/75% in testing. In validation, progression to ophthalmopathy was predicted by the model with roughly 69% sensitivity and roughly 76% specificity, a median of 6.5 months before onset. To identify TCR V-J signatures that set the groups apart, the researchers used a discovery cohort of about a hundred patients, made up of 40 to 45 with Graves' ophthalmopathy and 57 with stable Graves' hyperthyroidism. Prospective prediction of ophthalmopathy was tested in an independent validation cohort of some 19 hyperthyroidism patients and some 17 patients who later progressed to ophthalmopathy. The 100 or so discovery patients were divided at random into training and test sets in a 7:3 ratio. In several Graves' hyperthyroidism patients, the study also compared T-cell repertoires from thyroid tissue with T-cell repertoires from blood. Once sampling was done, hyperthyroidism patients were given methimazole at a starting dose of 30 mg daily, whereas ophthalmopathy patients were given high-dose intravenous methylprednisolone. The libraries were constructed in a second round of multiplex PCR and then size-selected and purified. Libraries were sequenced paired-end with 100 bp reads on an Illumina HiSeq2000. SOAPnuke was used to process the raw data, with reads discarded if the reads contained adapters or uncalled bases, had a mean Phred below 15, or lacked an exact constant-primer or identifier match. COPE v1.2.5 was used to merge the high-quality paired reads, and each unique nucleotide sequence was defined as a clonotype. MiTCR v1.1 was used to align the clonotypes against IMGT TRBV, TRBD and TRBJ reference segments. Only V-J combinations with frequency above 0.0001, covering about 99% of repertoires, were analysed. A TCS score was defined as the ratio of F50 (clonal expansion) to E x V (chaos), with BLOSUM62-based TCRdist applied between CDR3 peptides within each V-J. Welch's t-statistics and random forest reduced some 510 V-J features to around 14, which were used in a naive Bayes classifier (R e1071). Sample size was not statistically predetermined, and investigators were not blinded to group allocation. The paper describes TCR Vbeta CDR3 sequencing of 135 peripheral blood samples, made up of roughly 45 ophthalmopathy patients, roughly 72 hyperthyroidism patients and roughly 17 progressor patients.

The source of this sequence is a young man with Graves disease. Donor details come from another sample of the same person, matched by shared clones. This specimen consisted of peripheral blood mononuclear cells (PBMCs), obtained at new diagnosis, from a patient treated with antithyroid drugs. The chain links TRBV4-1 with TRBJ1-2, with 11 central nucleotides matching TRBD1. The CDR3 here reads CASSHDRTGGLYGYTF. The DNA sequence follows: TGCGCCAGCAGCCACGATCGGACAGGGGGCCTTTATGGCTACACCTTC.